This T cell receptor beta chain was retrieved from a study of shared clonotypes between healthy human individuals. The study enrolled healthy HIV-negative adults without recent acute infections or vaccinations as donors. The CDR3 consists of 14 residues. Germline V gives CDR1 SGHAT, CDR2 FQNNGV. With V trimmed by 5 bases and J by 1 base, 3 bases remained unmatched. The assay was immunoSEQ multiplex PCR, and TCRdb's table has in-frame clones only and misses some. This table has some 2,400,000 clones, roughly 95% appearing once. Sequenced material: naive CD4+ T cells sorted from blood. Subset: CD45RA+ positively selected. The V gene is TRBV11-2, the J gene TRBJ1-2; 8 bases map to TRBD1. The source of this sequence is a man aged 18 to 29 in good health. The CDR3 DNA reads as TGTGCCAGCAGCAAGGACAGGGTTAACTATGGCTACACCTTC. Translating it yields CASSKDRVNYGYTF.